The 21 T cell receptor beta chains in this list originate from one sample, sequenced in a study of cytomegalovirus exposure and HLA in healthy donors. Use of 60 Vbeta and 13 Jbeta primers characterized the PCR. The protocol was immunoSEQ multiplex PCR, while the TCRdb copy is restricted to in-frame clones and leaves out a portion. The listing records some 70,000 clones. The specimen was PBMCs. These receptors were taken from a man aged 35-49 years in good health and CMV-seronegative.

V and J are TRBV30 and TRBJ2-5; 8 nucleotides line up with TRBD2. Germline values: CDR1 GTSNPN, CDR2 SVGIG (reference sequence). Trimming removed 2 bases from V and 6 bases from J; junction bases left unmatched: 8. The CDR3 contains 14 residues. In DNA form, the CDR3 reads TGTGCCTGGAGTATCACCGGGACTAGGAAGACCCAGTACTTC. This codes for CAWSITGTRKTQYF.

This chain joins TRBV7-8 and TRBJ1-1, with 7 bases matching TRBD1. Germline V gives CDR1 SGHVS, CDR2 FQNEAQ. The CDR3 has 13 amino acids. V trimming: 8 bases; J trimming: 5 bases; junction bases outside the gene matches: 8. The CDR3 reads CASVEGTATEAFF. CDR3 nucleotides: TGTGCCAGCGTGGAGGGGACAGCTACTGAAGCTTTCTTT.

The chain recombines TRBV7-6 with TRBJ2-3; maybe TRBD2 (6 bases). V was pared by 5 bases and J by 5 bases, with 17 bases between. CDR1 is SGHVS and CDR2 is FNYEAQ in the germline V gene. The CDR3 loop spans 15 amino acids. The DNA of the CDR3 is TGTGCCAGCAGCATCGGGGGAACCAGCGGAGATACGCAGTATTTT. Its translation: CASSIGGTSGDTQYF.

The CDR3 bases are TGTGCCAGCAGCTTGGACAACCCCAGGGCCGGGGAGCTGTTTTTT. It encodes CASSLDNPRAGELFF. The chain has TRBV5-8 and TRBJ2-2, with a weak D call TRBD1 (5 bases). CDR1 is SGHTS and CDR2 is YDEGEE in the germline V gene. Trimming took off 0 bases at V and 6 bases at J, with 12 bases between the two ends. The CDR3 runs to 15 residues.

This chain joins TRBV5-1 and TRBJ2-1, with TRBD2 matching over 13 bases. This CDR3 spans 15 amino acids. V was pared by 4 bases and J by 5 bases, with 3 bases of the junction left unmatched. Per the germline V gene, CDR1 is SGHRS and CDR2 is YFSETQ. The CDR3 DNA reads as TGCGCCAGCAGCCGAACTAGCGGGGGGGACAATGAGCAGTTCTTC. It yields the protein CASSRTSGGDNEQFF.

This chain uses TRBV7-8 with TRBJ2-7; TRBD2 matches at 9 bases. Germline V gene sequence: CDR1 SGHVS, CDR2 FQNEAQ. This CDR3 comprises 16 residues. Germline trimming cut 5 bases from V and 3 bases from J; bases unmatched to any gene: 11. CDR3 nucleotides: TGTGCCAGCAGCCCCCAGGCGGGAGGGCTGTTCTACGAGCAGTACTTC. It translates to CASSPQAGGLFYEQYF.

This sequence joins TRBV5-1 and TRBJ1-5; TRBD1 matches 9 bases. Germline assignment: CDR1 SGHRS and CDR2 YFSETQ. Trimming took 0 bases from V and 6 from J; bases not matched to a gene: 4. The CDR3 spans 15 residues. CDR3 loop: CASSLGDRDSQPQHF. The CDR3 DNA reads TGCGCCAGCAGCTTGGGGGACAGGGATAGTCAGCCCCAGCATTTT.

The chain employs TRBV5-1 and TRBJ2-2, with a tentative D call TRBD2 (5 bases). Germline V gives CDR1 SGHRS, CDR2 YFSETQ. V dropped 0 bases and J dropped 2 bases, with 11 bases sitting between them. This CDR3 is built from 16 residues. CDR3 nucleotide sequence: TGCGCCAGCAGCTTGGGCGGGTCTTCTAACACCGGGGAGCTGTTTTTT. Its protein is CASSLGGSSNTGELFF.

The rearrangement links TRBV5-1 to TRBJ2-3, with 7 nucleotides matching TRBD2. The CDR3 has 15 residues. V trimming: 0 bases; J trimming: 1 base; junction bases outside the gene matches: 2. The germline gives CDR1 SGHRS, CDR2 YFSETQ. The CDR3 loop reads CASSLGGGGTDTQYF. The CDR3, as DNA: TGCGCCAGCAGCTTGGGCGGGGGAGGCACAGATACGCAGTATTTT.

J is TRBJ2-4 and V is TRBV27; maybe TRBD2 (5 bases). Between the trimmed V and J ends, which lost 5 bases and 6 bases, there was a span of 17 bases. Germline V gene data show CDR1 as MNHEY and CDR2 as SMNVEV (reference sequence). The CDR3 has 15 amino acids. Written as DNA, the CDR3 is TGTGCCAGCAGTAACCAGGCGGGCGCGGGAAACATTCAGTACTTC. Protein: CASSNQAGAGNIQYF.

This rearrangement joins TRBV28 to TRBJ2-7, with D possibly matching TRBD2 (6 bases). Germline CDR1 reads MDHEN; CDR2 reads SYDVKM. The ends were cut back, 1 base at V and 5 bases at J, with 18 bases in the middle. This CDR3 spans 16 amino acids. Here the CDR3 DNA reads TGTGCCAGCAGTTTATCTCCTACTGAGGGAGGCCACGAGCAGTACTTC. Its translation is CASSLSPTEGGHEQYF.

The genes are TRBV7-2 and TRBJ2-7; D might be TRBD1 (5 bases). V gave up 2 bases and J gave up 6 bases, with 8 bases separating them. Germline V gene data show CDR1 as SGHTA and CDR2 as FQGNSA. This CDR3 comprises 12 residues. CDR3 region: CASSLLRAEQYF. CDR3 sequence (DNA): TGTGCCAGCAGCTTACTCAGGGCCGAGCAGTACTTC. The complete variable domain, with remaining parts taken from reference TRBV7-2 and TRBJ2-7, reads GAGVSQSPSNKVTEKGKDVELRCDPISGHTALYWYRQSLGQGLEFLIYFQGNSAPDKSGLPSDRFSAERTGGSVSTLTIQRTQQEDSAVYLCASSLLRAEQYFGPGTRLTVT.

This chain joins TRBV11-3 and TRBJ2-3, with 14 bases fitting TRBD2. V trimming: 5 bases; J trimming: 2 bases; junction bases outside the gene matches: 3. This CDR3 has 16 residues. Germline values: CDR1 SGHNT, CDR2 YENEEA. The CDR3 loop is CASSPGLAGDTDTQYF. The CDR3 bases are TGTGCCAGCAGCCCGGGACTAGCGGGGGACACAGATACGCAGTATTTT. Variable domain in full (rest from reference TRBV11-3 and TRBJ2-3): EAGVVQSPRYKIIEKKQPVAFWCNPISGHNTLYWYLQNLGQGPELLIRYENEEAVDDSQLPKDRFSAERLKGVDSTLKIQPAELGDSAVYLCASSPGLAGDTDTQYFGPGTRLTVL.

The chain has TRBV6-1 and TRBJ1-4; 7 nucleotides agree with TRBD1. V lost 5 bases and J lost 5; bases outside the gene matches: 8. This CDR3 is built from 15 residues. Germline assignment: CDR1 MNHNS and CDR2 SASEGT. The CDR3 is CASSPRGQGNEKLFF. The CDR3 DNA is TGTGCCAGCAGTCCAAGGGGGCAGGGGAATGAAAAACTGTTTTTT.

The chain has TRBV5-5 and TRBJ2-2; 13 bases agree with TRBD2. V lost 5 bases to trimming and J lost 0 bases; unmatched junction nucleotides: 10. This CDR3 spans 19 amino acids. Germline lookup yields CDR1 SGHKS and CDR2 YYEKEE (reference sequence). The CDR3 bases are TGTGCCAGCAGTCGTTTCGCCGGGACTAGCGGGACGAACACCGGGGAGCTGTTTTTT. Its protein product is CASSRFAGTSGTNTGELFF.

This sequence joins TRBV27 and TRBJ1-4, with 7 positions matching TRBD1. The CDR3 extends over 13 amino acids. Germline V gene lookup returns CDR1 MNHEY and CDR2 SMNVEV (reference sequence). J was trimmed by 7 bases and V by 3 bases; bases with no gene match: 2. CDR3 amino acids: CASSLNRGEKLFF. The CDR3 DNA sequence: TGTGCCAGCAGTTTGAACAGGGGTGAAAAACTGTTTTTT.

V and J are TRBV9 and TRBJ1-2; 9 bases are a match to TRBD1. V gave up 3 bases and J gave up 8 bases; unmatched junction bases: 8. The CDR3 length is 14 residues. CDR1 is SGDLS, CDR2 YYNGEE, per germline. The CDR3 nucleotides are TGTGCCAGCAGCGAGAACAGGGGGCTAAGAGGCTACACCTTC. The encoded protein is CASSENRGLRGYTF.

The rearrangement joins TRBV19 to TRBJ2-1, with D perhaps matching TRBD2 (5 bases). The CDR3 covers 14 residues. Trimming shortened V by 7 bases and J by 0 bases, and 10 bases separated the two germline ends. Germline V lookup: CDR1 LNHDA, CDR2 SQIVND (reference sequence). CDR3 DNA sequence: TGTGCCAGTAAGCGGACTTCCTCCTACAATGAGCAGTTCTTC. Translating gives CASKRTSSYNEQFF. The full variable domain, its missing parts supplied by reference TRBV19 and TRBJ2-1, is DGGITQSPKYLFRKEGQNVTLSCEQNLNHDAMYWYRQDPGQGLRLIYYSQIVNDFQKGDIAEGYSVSREKKESFPLTVTSAQKNPTAFYLCASKRTSSYNEQFFGPGTRLTVL.

CDR3 nucleotide sequence: TGCGCCAGCAGCCAAGGTAGCGGGGGGCGGGAGACCCAGTACTTC. It specifies CASSQGSGGRETQYF. The V gene is TRBV4-1, the J gene TRBJ2-5, with 10 nucleotides matching TRBD2. Germline lookup yields CDR1 MGHRA and CDR2 YSYEKL. CDR3 length: 15 residues. The V gene end was trimmed by 1 base and the J gene end by 5 bases; junction bases not matched to a gene: 4.

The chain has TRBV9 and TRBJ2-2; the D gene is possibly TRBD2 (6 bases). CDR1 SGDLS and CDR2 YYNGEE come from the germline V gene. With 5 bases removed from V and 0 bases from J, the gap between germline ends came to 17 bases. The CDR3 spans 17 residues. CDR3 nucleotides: TGTGCCAGCAGGCCTCAACCGGGAGATTCGAACACCGGGGAGCTGTTTTTT. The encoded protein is CASRPQPGDSNTGELFF.

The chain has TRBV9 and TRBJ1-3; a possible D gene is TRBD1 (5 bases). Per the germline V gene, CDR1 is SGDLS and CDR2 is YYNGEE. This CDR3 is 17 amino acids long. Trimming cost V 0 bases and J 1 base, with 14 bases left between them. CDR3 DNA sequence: TGTGCCAGCAGCGTAGGTCCAGGGCAGAATTCTGGAAACACCATATATTTT. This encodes CASSVGPGQNSGNTIYF.